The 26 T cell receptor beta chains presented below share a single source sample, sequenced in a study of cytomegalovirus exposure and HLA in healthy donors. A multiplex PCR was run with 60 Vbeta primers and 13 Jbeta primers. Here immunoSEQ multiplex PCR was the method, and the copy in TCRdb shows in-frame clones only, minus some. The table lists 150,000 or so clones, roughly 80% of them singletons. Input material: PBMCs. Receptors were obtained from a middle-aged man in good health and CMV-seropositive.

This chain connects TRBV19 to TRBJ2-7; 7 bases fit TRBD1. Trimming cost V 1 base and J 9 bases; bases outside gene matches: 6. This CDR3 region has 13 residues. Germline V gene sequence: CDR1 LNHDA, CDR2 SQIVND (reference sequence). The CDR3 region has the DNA TGTGCCAGTAGTATAGCCCCAGGGGGTACGCAGTACTTC. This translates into CASSIAPGGTQYF. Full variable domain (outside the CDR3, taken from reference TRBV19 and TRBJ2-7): DGGITQSPKYLFRKEGQNVTLSCEQNLNHDAMYWYRQDPGQGLRLIYYSQIVNDFQKGDIAEGYSVSREKKESFPLTVTSAQKNPTAFYLCASSIAPGGTQYFGPGTRLTVT.

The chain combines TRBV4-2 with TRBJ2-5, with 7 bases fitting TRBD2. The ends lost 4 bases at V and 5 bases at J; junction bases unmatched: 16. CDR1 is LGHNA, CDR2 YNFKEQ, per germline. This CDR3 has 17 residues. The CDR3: CASSRNRVGGPRETQYF. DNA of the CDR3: TGTGCCAGCAGCCGCAATCGGGTGGGAGGGCCGAGGGAGACCCAGTACTTC.

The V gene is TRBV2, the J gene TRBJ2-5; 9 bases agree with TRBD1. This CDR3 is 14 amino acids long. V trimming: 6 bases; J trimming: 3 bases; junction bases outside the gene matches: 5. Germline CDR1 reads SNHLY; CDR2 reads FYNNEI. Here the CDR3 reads CASRDGTGKETQYF. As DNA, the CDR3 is TGTGCCAGCAGGGACGGGACAGGGAAAGAGACCCAGTACTTC.

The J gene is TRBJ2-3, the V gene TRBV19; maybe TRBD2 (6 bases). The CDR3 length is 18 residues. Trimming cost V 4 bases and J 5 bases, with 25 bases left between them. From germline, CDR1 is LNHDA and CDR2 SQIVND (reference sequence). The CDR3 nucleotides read TGTGCCAGTAGTACGACTCGACTAGATGGGGGAGCAGGAGATACGCAGTATTTT. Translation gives CASSTTRLDGGAGDTQYF.

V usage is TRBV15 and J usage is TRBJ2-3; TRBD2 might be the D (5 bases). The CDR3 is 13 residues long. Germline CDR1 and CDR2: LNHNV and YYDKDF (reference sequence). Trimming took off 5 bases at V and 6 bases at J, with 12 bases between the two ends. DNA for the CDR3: TGTGCCACCAGCGGTACTCCGGGGGATACGCAGTATTTT. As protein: CATSGTPGDTQYF.

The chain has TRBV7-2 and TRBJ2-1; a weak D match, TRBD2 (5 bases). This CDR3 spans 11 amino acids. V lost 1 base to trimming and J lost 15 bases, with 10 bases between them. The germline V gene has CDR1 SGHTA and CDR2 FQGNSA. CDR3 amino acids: CASSLEGVGFF. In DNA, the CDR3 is TGTGCCAGCAGCTTAGAGGGAGTCGGGTTCTTC.

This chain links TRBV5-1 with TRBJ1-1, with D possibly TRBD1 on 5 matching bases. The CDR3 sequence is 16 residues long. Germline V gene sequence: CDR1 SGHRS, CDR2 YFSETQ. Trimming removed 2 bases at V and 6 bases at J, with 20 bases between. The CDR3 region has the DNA TGCGCCAGCAGCTTTGGAGCGGGCAGGGAAGTCCCTGAAGCTTTCTTT. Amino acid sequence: CASSFGAGREVPEAFF.

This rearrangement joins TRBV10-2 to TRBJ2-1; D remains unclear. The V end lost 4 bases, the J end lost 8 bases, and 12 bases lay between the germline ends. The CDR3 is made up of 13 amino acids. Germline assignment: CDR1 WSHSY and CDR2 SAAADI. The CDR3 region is CASSARTSYEQFF. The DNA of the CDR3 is TGCGCCAGCAGTGCACGAACTTCATATGAGCAGTTCTTC.

The CDR3 bases are TGCGCCAGCAGCCAAGATCTTGGGGGGGGACTGAACACTGAAGCTTTCTTT. This gives the protein CASSQDLGGGLNTEAFF. The V and J genes are TRBV4-3 and TRBJ1-1; tentatively, D is TRBD1 (5 bases). Germline lookup yields CDR1 LGHNA and CDR2 YSLEER. CDR3 length equals 17 residues. V lost 0 bases and J 0 bases, leaving 14 bases between the germline ends.

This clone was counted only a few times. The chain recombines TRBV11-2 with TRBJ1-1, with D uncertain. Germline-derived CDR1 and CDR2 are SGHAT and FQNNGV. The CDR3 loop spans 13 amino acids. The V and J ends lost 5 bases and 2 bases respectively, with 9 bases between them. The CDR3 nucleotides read TGTGCCAGCAGCCCTCGTTCCAACACTGAAGCTTTCTTT. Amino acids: CASSPRSNTEAFF.

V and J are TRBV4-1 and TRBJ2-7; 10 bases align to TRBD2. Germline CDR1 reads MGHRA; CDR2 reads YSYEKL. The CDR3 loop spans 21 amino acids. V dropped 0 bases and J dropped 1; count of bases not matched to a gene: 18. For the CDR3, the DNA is TGCGCCAGCAGCCAAGAAAGGTCAGGGCTAGCGGGAGCAAGAAGGTCCTACGAGCAGTACTTC. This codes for CASSQERSGLAGARRSYEQYF.

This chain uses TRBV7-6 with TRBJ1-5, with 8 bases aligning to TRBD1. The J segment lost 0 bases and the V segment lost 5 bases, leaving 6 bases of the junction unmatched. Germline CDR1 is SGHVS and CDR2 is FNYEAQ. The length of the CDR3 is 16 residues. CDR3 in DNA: TGTGCCAGCAGCGCCACAGGGGGTTATAGCAATCAGCCCCAGCATTTT. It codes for CASSATGGYSNQPQHF.

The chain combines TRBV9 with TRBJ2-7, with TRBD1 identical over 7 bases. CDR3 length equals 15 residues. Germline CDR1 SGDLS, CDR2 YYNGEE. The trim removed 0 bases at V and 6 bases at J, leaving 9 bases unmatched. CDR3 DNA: TGTGCCAGCAGCGTAGCCGCTGACAGGGCTGCCGAGCAGTACTTC. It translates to CASSVAADRAAEQYF. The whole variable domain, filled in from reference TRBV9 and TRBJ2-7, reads DSGVTQTPKHLITATGQRVTLRCSPRSGDLSVYWYQQSLDQGLQFLIQYYNGEERAKGNILERFSAQQFPDLHSELNLSSLELGDSALYFCASSVAADRAAEQYFGPGTRLTVT.

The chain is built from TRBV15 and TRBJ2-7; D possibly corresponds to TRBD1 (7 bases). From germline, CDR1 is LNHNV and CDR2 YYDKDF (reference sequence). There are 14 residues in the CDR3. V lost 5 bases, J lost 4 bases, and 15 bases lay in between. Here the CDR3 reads CATSPAAGGYEQYF. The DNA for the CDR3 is TGTGCCACCAGCCCCGCGGCAGGGGGGTACGAGCAGTACTTC.

The CDR3: CASRTTLGGEAFF. For the CDR3, the DNA is TGTGCCAGCAGAACTACATTGGGGGGTGAAGCTTTCTTT. This chain uses TRBV6-6 with TRBJ1-1, with D tentatively TRBD1 (5 bases). Germline loops: CDR1 MNHNY, CDR2 SVGAGI (reference sequence). This CDR3 comprises 13 residues. Trimming took 6 bases from V and 7 from J, leaving 15 bases between them.

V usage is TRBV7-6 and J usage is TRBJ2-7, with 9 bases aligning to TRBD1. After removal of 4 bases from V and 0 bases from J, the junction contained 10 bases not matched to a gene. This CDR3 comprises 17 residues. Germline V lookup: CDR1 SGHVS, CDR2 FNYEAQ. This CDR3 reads CASSSSPGTGNSYEQYF. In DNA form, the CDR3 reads TGTGCCAGCAGCTCGAGCCCCGGGACAGGGAACTCCTACGAGCAGTACTTC.

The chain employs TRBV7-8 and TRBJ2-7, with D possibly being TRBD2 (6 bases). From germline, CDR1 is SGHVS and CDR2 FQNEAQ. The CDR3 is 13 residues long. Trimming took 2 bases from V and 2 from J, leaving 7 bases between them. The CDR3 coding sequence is TGTGCCAGCAGCTTACGCGGGACCTACGAGCAGTACTTC. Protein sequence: CASSLRGTYEQYF.

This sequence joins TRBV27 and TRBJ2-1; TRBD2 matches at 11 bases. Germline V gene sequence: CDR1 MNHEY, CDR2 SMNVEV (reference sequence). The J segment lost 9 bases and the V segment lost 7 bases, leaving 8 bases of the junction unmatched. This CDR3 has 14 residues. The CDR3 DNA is TGTGCCAGCACGGAACTAGCGGGAGCAGGTGAGCAGTTCTTC. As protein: CASTELAGAGEQFF.

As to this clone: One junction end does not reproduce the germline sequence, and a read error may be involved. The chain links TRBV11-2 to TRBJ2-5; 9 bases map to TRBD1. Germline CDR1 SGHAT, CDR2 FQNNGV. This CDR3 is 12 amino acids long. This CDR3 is CASSLGGTGNNF. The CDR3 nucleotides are TGTGCCAGCAGCTTAGGGGGGACAGGGAATAACTTC.

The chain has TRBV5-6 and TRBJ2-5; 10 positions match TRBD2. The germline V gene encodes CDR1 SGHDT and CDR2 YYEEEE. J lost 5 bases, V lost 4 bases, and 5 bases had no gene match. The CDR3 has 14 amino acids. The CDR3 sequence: CASSDSGRTETQYF. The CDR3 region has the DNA TGTGCCAGCAGCGATAGCGGGAGGACGGAGACCCAGTACTTC.

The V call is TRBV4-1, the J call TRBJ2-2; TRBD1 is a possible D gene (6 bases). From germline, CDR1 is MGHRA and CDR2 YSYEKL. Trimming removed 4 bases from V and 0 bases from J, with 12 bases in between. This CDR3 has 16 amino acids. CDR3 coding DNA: TGCGCCAGCAGCCGTTCGGGACACACGAACACCGGGGAGCTGTTTTTT. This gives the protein CASSRSGHTNTGELFF.

The CDR3 DNA reads as TGTGCCACCAGCAGAGTCCCTCGGGCCGGGAGGTCCGATGAGCAGTTCTTC. It yields the protein CATSRVPRAGRSDEQFF. The chain uses TRBV15 and TRBJ2-1; 7 bases line up with TRBD2. Trimming removed 1 base from V and 8 bases from J; junction bases left unmatched: 14. CDR1 LNHNV and CDR2 YYDKDF come from the germline V gene (reference sequence). CDR3 length: 17 residues.

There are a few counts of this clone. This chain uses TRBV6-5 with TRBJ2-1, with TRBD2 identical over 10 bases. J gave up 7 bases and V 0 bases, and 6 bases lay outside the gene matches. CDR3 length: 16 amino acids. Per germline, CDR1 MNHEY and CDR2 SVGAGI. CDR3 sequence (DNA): TGTGCCAGCAGTTACTCGGTGCTAGCGGGAGTAAATGAGCAGTTCTTC. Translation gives CASSYSVLAGVNEQFF.

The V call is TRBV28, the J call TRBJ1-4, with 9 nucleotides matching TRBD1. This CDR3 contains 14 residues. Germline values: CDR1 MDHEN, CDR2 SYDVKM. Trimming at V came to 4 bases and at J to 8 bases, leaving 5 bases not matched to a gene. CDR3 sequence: CASSYDRGFEKLFF. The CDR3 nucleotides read TGTGCCAGCAGTTACGACAGGGGGTTCGAAAAACTGTTTTTT.

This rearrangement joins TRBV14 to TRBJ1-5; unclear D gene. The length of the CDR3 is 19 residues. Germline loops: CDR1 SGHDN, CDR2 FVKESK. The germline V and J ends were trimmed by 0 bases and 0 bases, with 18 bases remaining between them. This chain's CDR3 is CASSQDPRGGSHSNQPQHF. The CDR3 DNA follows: TGTGCCAGCAGCCAAGATCCTCGAGGAGGGTCCCATAGCAATCAGCCCCAGCATTTT.

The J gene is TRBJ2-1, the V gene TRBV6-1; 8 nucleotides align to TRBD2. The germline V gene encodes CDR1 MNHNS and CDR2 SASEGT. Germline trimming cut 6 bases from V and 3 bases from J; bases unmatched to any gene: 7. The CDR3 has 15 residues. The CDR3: CASSITSGGYNEQFF. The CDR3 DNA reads TGTGCCAGCAGCATAACTAGCGGAGGCTACAATGAGCAGTTCTTC.